This T cell receptor (beta chain) was obtained from a study of T-cell reconstitution after alpha-beta-depleted transplantation in children. Points from the study as a whole: Recipient T cells and thymic progenitors that survived gave rise to the high TCRbeta diversity observed at day 60 in some patients.

Germline V CDR1 and CDR2: SEHNR, FQNEAQ (reference sequence). With 1 base clipped from V and 8 bases from J, the junction kept 8 bases outside the gene matches. The CDR3 length is 16 residues. Unique molecular identifiers were incorporated when the TCRbeta library was constructed. Each CDR3 protein is one row after TCRdb ran MiXCR on the PCR reads. The repertoire has around 960,000 distinct CDR3 sequences, 25% to 35% of them found once; the top ten carry over 25%. Points on this clonotype: What it binds is not known.

This sequence originates from a boy less than two years old who had a stem cell transplant for SCID, so the T cells may come from the graft donor. The source material was PBMCs, mostly from graft donor cells, sampled 360 days after TCRalphabeta/CD19-depleted stem cell transplant. This chain joins TRBV7-9 and TRBJ2-1; 10 bases map to TRBD2. CDR3 bases: TGTGCCAGCAGCTTAGGGATAGCGGGGGGCAGGGATGAGCAGTTCTTC. This codes for CASSLGIAGGRDEQFF.